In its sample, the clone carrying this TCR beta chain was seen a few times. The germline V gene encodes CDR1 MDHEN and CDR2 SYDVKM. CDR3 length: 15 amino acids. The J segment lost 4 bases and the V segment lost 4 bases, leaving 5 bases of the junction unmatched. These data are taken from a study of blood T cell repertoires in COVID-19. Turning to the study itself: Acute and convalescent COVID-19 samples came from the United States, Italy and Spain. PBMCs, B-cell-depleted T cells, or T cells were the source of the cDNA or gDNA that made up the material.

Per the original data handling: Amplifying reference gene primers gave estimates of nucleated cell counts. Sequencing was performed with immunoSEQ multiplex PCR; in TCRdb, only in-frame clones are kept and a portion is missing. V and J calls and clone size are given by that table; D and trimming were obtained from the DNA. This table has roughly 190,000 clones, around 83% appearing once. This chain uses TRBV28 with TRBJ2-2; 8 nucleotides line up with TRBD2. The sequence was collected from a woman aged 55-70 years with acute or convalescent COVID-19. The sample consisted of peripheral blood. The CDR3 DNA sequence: TGTGCCAGCAGTTCCGGCGGGGGGAGCACCGGGGAGCTGTTTTTT. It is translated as CASSSGGGSTGELFF.